The present TCR beta chain was sequenced within a study of T cells in Graves' hyperthyroidism and ophthalmopathy. Whole-study findings and limits: Also found in blood were most expanded thyroid clonotypes above 0.001. Onset of ophthalmopathy came a median approximately 6.8 months after the model predicted it.

Remarks on this clonotype: The antigen remains undetermined. Given a much more abundant clone one base away, this may be a read error.

What was amplified from RNA transcripts were TCR beta CDR3 regions. First-round RT-PCR targeting the TCR CDR3 was performed with the HTBI primer set. TCRdb passed the multiplex PCR reads through MiXCR, listing each CDR3 protein once. The data contain roughly 570,000 distinct CDR3 sequences, roughly 46% of them singletons. The sequencing input was peripheral blood or thyroid tissue (not recorded which). The TCR was taken from a woman younger than 35 with Graves' hyperthyroidism.

Here the CDR3 reads CSASGVQNTGELFF. The CDR3 DNA reads as TGCAGTGCTAGCGGGGTCCAGAACACCGGGGAGCTGTTTTTT. The chain employs TRBV20-1 and TRBJ2-2; D perhaps matches TRBD2 (5 bases). This CDR3 is built from 14 residues. CDR1 is DFQATT, CDR2 SNEGSKA, per germline (reference sequence). Trimming removed 3 bases at V and 1 base at J, with 9 bases between.